This T cell receptor beta chain was documented in a study of identical twins. Overall study results and limits: Modeled out-of-frame TCR alpha sharing in monozygotic twins fell below observed levels. The degree of excess twin sharing was weaker in beta out-of-frame sequences.

This clonotype was observed at least ten times. As yet, its antigen is unknown. This CDR3 comprises 13 residues. Trimming left V 0 bases short and J 4 bases short, with 5 bases between. The germline V gene has CDR1 LNHNV and CDR2 YYDKDF (reference sequence). TCRdb called the 5' RACE reads again in MiXCR, with one record for every CDR3 protein. The data contain 250,000 to 350,000 distinct CDR3 sequences, 8% to 9% of them singletons. The same sample was also studied in work on yellow fever vaccine responses in identical twins. This second study says: Twins showed a vaccine T cell response that reportedly seemed partly convergent, partly personalized.

The sequenced sample consisted of memory (CD45RO+) T cells sorted from blood. The rearrangement uses TRBV15 and TRBJ2-3; D is unresolved. This sequence was found in a woman aged 18 to 35 in good health. CDR3 residues: CATSRDLSDTQYF. DNA of the CDR3: TGTGCCACCAGCAGAGATCTGTCAGATACGCAGTATTTT.